This passage covers 14 T cell receptor beta chains from one sample sequenced in a study of blood T cell repertoires in COVID-19. Sequenced by immunoSEQ multiplex PCR; TCRdb stores in-frame clones only, minus some. The sample gives under 120,000 clones, less than 85% of which show up once; less than 25% is in the top ten. The sample consisted of peripheral blood. The receptor source for this set is a man aged 65 to 85 with active or convalescent COVID-19.

The chain's CDR3 is CASSGRTSGSREQYF. CDR3 sequence (DNA): TGTGCCAGCAGCGGACGGACTAGCGGGAGCCGGGAGCAGTACTTC. The chain has TRBV7-2 and TRBJ2-7; 13 nucleotides agree with TRBD2. Germline-derived CDR1 and CDR2 are SGHTA and FQGNSA. V trimming: 5 bases; J trimming: 7 bases; junction bases outside the gene matches: 8. This CDR3 has 15 amino acids.

CDR3: CASSVTSGGPYEQYF. Written as DNA, the CDR3 is TGTGCCAGCAGCGTCACTAGCGGGGGACCCTACGAGCAGTACTTC. The V and J genes are TRBV9 and TRBJ2-7, with TRBD2 matching 11 bases. The CDR3 runs to 15 residues. With 2 bases clipped from V and 2 bases from J, the junction kept 3 bases outside the gene matches. Germline CDR1 is SGDLS and CDR2 is YYNGEE.

The sample holds a few counts of this clone. V gene TRBV27 combines with J gene TRBJ2-1, with a tentative D call TRBD2 (6 bases). The germline gives CDR1 MNHEY, CDR2 SMNVEV (reference sequence). V was trimmed by 5 bases and J by 6 bases, leaving 11 bases between them. The CDR3 runs 13 residues. The CDR3 sequence: CASSRRASNEQFF. CDR3 DNA sequence: TGTGCCAGCAGTCGGAGGGCCAGCAATGAGCAGTTCTTC.

This clone has just a few counts. V usage is TRBV11-2 and J usage is TRBJ1-2, with TRBD1 matching over 8 bases. This CDR3 region has 13 residues. Germline V gene lookup returns CDR1 SGHAT and CDR2 FQNNGV. After removal of 5 bases from V and 11 bases from J, the junction contained 10 bases not matched to a gene. CDR3 bases: TGTGCCAGCAGCGCAGACAGGGGCGGGGAATACACCTTC. Protein: CASSADRGGEYTF.

This clone was seen only once. The chain couples TRBV7-3 to TRBJ1-6; D unresolved. Germline V CDR1 and CDR2: SGHTA, FQGTGA. There are 14 residues in the CDR3. Trimming stripped 0 bases from V and 10 bases from J, with 10 bases between. The CDR3 reads CASSLTRRDSPLHF. CDR3 DNA: TGTGCCAGCAGCTTAACGAGGCGCGACTCACCCCTCCACTTT.

The chain links TRBV9 to TRBJ1-1; no clear D gene. CDR3 length: 13 amino acids. The germline V gene encodes CDR1 SGDLS and CDR2 YYNGEE. Trimming took off 4 bases at V and 7 bases at J, with 14 bases between the two ends. The CDR3 spells CASSHPIGGEAFF. Written as DNA, the CDR3 is TGTGCCAGCAGCCACCCTATTGGAGGTGAAGCTTTCTTT.

The chain combines TRBV4-1 with TRBJ1-2; D perhaps matches TRBD1 (5 bases). The V and J ends lost 3 bases and 2 bases respectively, with 13 bases between them. The CDR3 runs to 15 residues. Germline assignment: CDR1 MGHRA and CDR2 YSYEKL. The CDR3 DNA follows: TGCGCCAGCAGCCACCCGGGACTACTCAACTATGGCTACACCTTC. It codes for CASSHPGLLNYGYTF.

The CDR3 region is CASSLAGQGFTPVHEQYF. The CDR3 DNA reads as TGTGCCAGCAGCTTAGCGGGACAGGGATTTACCCCCGTCCACGAGCAGTACTTC. J is TRBJ2-7 and V is TRBV13, with 9 positions matching TRBD1. V dropped 1 base and J dropped 5; count of bases not matched to a gene: 15. The CDR3 is 18 amino acids. Germline V CDR1 and CDR2: PRHDT, FYEKMQ (reference sequence).

V usage is TRBV4-1 and J usage is TRBJ2-7; the match to TRBD2 covers 8 bases. The CDR3 is 18 amino acids. Trimming at V came to 1 base and at J to 0 bases, leaving 11 bases not matched to a gene. Germline-derived CDR1 and CDR2 are MGHRA and YSYEKL. CDR3 protein: CASSQVGGGPVSSYEQYF. The CDR3 coding sequence is TGCGCCAGCAGCCAAGTAGGCGGGGGGCCTGTCAGCTCCTACGAGCAGTACTTC.

This clone has more than one count but fewer than ten. V and J are TRBV5-1 and TRBJ2-6; 8 bases are shared with TRBD1. Germline loops: CDR1 SGHRS, CDR2 YFSETQ. Trimming cost V 1 base and J 2 bases; bases outside gene matches: 2. This CDR3 is built from 16 residues. As DNA, the CDR3 is TGCGCCAGCAGCTTGCTACAGGGGGCTGGGGCCAACGTCCTGACTTTC. As protein: CASSLLQGAGANVLTF.

Only one count was recorded for this clone. CDR3: CASSFYLSSGNTIYF. Here the CDR3 DNA reads TGTGCCAGCAGTTTCTACCTGAGCTCTGGAAACACCATATATTTT. V gene TRBV28 combines with J gene TRBJ1-3; D is unresolved. Germline V gene lookup returns CDR1 MDHEN and CDR2 SYDVKM. The CDR3 spans 15 residues. Trimming removed 3 bases from V and 0 bases from J, with 9 bases in between.

The chain recombines TRBV5-1 with TRBJ2-7; 9 nucleotides align to TRBD2. This CDR3 has 15 amino acids. CDR1 and CDR2 from the germline V gene are SGHRS and YFSETQ. Trimming cost V 0 bases and J 4 bases; bases outside gene matches: 5. CDR3 nucleotides: TGCGCCAGCAGCTTGGTGGGACTAGCAGGGTACGAGCAGTACTTC. It translates to CASSLVGLAGYEQYF.

The chain combines TRBV7-8 with TRBJ1-1; tentatively, D is TRBD1 (5 bases). The length of the CDR3 is 14 residues. CDR1 and CDR2 (germline): SGHVS, FQNEAQ. Trimming shortened V by 5 bases and J by 3 bases, and 13 bases separated the two germline ends. In DNA, the CDR3 is TGTGCCAGCAGCCGTCAGGGAGGTGACACTGAAGCTTTCTTT. This codes for CASSRQGGDTEAFF.

The sample holds a few counts of this clone. This sequence joins TRBV6-5 and TRBJ1-1, with TRBD1 as a possible D gene (5 bases). This CDR3 spans 14 amino acids. V lost 11 bases and J lost 1, with 17 bases in between. From germline, CDR1 is MNHEY and CDR2 SVGAGI. Written as DNA, the CDR3 is TGTGCCGTCCGGAGGAGGGGAGGGAACACTGAAGCTTTCTTT. It encodes CAVRRRGGNTEAFF.